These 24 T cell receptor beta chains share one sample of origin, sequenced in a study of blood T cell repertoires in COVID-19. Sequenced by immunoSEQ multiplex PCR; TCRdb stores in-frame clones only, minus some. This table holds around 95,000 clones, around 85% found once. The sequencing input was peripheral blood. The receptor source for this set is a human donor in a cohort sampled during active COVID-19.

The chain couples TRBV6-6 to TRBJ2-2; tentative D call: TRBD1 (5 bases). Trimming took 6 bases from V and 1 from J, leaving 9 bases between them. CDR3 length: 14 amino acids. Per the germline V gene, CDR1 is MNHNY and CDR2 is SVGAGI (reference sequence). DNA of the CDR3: TGTGCCAGCAGGGGGCCGGAGAACACCGGGGAGCTGTTTTTT. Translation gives CASRGPENTGELFF.

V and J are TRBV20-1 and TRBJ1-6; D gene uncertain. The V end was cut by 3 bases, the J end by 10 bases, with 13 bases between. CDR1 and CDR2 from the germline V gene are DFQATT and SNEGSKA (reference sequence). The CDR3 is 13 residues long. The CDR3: CSASLGRDSPLHF. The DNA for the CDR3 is TGCAGTGCTAGTTTAGGGAGAGACTCACCCCTCCACTTT.

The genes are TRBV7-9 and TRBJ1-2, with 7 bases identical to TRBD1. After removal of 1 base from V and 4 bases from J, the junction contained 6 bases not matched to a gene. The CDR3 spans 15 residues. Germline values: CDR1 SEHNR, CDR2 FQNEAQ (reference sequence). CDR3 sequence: CASSLGQGYVYGYTF. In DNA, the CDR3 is TGTGCCAGCAGCTTAGGACAGGGATATGTCTATGGCTACACCTTC.

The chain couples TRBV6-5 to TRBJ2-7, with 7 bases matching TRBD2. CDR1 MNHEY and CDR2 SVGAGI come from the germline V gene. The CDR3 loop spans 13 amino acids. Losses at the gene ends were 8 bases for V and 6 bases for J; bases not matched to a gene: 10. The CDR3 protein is CASRTPGGGEQYF. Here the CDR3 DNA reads TGTGCCAGCCGCACCCCGGGAGGAGGCGAGCAGTACTTC.

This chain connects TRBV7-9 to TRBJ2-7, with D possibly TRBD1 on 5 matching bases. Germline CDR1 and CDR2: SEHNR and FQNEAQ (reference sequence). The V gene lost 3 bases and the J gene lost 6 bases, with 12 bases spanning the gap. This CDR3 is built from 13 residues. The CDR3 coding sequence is TGTGCCAGCAGCTTTTGGACACAGAGCGAGCAGTACTTC. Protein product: CASSFWTQSEQYF.

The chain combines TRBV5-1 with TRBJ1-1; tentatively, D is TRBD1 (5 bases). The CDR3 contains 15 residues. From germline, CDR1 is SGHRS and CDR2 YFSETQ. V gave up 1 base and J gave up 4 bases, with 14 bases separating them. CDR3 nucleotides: TGCGCCAGCAGCTTGCGGGGGATTCGGGGCACTGAAGCTTTCTTT. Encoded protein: CASSLRGIRGTEAFF. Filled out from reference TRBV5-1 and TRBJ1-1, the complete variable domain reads KAGVTQTPRYLIKTRGQQVTLSCSPISGHRSVSWYQQTPGQGLQFLFEYFSETQRNKGNFPGRFSGRQFSNSRSEMNVSTLELGDSALYLCASSLRGIRGTEAFFGQGTRLTVV.

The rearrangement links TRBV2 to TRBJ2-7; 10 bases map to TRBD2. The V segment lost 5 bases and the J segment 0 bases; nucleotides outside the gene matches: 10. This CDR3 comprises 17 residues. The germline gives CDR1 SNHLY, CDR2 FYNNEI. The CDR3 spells CASSTVSGRLFSYEQYF. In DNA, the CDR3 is TGTGCCAGCAGTACCGTTAGCGGGAGGCTCTTCTCCTACGAGCAGTACTTC.

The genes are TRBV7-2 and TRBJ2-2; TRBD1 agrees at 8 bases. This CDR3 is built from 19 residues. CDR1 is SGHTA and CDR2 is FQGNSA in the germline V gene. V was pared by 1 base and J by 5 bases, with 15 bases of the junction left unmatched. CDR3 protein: CASSLDTTWTGRMTGELFF. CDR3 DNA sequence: TGTGCCAGCAGCTTAGACACCACATGGACAGGGAGGATGACCGGGGAGCTGTTTTTT.

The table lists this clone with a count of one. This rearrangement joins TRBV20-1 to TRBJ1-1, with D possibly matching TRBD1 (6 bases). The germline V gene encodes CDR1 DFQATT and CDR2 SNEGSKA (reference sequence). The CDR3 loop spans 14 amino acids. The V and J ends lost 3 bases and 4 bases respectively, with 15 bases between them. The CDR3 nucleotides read TGCAGTGCTAGTGACTTCAGGGGCGGCACTGAAGCTTTCTTT. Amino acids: CSASDFRGGTEAFF.

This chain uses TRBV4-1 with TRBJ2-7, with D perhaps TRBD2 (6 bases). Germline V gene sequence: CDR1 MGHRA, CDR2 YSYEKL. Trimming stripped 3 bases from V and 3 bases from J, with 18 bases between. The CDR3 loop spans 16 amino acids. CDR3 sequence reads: CASSQQPGVQIYEQYF. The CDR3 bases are TGCGCCAGCAGCCAGCAGCCGGGAGTACAAATCTACGAGCAGTACTTC.

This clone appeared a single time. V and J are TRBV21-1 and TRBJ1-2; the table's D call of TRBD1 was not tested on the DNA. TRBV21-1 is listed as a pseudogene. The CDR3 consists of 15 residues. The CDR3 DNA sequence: TGTGCCAGCAGCAATGGTGACAGGGATAACTATGGCTACACCTTC. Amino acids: CASSNGDRDNYGYTF.

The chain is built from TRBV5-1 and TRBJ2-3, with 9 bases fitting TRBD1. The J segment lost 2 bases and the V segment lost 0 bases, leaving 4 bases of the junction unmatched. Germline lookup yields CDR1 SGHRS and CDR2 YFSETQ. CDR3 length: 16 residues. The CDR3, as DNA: TGCGCCAGCAGCTTGGGGGGGACAGGGATCACAGATACGCAGTATTTT. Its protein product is CASSLGGTGITDTQYF.

CDR3 in amino acids: CASSRRLAGVFEGNTGELFF. DNA for the CDR3: TGTGCCAGCAGCCGGAGACTAGCGGGAGTATTCGAGGGGAACACCGGGGAGCTGTTTTTT. The chain combines TRBV11-3 with TRBJ2-2; the match to TRBD2 covers 12 bases. The CDR3 consists of 20 residues. CDR1 is SGHNT and CDR2 is YENEEA in the germline V gene. V shed 5 bases and J 1 base; nucleotides not matched to a gene: 14.

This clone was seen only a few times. CDR3 residues: CASSLSGTDFYGYTF. The CDR3, as DNA: TGTGCCAGCAGTTTATCCGGGACAGACTTCTATGGCTACACCTTC. V and J are TRBV6-6 and TRBJ1-2, with TRBD1 identical over 7 bases. Germline lookup yields CDR1 MNHNY and CDR2 SVGAGI (reference sequence). J was trimmed by 4 bases and V by 4 bases; bases with no gene match: 9. The CDR3 is made up of 15 amino acids.

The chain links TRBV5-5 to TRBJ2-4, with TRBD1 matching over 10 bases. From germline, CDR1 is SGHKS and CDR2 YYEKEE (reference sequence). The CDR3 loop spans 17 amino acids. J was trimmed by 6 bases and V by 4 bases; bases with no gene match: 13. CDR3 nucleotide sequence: TGTGCCAGCAGCGTTACCCCCGGGACAGGGGTCGGAAACATTCAGTACTTC. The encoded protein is CASSVTPGTGVGNIQYF.

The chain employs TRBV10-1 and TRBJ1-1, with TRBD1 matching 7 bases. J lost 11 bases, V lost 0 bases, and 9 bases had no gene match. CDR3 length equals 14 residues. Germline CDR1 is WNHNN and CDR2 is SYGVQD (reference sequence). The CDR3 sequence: CASSESAGGLQAFF. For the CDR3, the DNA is TGCGCCAGCAGTGAGTCGGCAGGGGGTCTCCAGGCTTTCTTT.

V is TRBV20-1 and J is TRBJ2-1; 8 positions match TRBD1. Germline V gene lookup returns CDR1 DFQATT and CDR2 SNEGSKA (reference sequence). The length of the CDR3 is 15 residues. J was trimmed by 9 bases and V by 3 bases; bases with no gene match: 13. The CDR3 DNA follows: TGCAGTGCTAGTGACCCCAGGGGGCAAGTTGGTGAGCAGTTCTTC. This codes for CSASDPRGQVGEQFF.

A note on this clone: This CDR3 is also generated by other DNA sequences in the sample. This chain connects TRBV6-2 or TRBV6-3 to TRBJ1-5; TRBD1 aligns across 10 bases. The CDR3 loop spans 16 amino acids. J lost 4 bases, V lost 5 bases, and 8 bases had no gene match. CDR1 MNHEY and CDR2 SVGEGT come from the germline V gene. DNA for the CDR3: TGTGCCAGCAGTAGAGGACAGGGGGTATCTAATCAGCCCCAGCATTTT. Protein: CASSRGQGVSNQPQHF.

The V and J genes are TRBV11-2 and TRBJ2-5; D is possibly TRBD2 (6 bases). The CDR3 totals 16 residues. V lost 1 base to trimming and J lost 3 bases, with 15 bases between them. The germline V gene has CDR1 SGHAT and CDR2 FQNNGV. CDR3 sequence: CASSLGLDGVKETQYF. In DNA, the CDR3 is TGTGCCAGCAGCTTAGGACTAGATGGGGTGAAAGAGACCCAGTACTTC.

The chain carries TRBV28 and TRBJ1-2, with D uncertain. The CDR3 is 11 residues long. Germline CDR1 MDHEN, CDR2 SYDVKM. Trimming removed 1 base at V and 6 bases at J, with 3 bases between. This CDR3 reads CASSLSDGYTF. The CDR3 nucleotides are TGTGCCAGCAGTTTATCAGATGGCTACACCTTC.

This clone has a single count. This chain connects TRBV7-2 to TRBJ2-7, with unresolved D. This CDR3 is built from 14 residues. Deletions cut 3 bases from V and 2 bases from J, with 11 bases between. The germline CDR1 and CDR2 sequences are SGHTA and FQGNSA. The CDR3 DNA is TGTGCCAGCAGCTTGAGACACCCCGCCTACGAGCAGTACTTC. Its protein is CASSLRHPAYEQYF.

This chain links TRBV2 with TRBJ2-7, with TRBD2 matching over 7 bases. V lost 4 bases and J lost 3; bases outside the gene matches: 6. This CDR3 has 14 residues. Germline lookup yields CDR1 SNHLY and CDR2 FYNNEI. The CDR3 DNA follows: TGTGCCAGCAGTGCCGGACTAGGGGTCTACGAGCAGTACTTC. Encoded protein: CASSAGLGVYEQYF.

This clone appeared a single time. The DNA of the CDR3 is TGTGCCAGCAGCTTAGAGGCGGGTAGCGGGGTTTTCGATGAGCAGTTCTTC. This translates into CASSLEAGSGVFDEQFF. The chain is built from TRBV7-8 and TRBJ2-1; 8 bases agree with TRBD2. Trimming took 1 base from V and 8 from J; bases not matched to a gene: 13. This CDR3 has 17 amino acids. CDR1 is SGHVS and CDR2 is FQNEAQ in the germline V gene.

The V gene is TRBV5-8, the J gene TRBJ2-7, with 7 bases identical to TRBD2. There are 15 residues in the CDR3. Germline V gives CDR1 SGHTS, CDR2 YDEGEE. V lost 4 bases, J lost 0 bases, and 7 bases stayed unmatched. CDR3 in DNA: TGTGCCAGCAGCATGGGGGGGAGGGCCTCCTACGAGCAGTACTTC. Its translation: CASSMGGRASYEQYF.